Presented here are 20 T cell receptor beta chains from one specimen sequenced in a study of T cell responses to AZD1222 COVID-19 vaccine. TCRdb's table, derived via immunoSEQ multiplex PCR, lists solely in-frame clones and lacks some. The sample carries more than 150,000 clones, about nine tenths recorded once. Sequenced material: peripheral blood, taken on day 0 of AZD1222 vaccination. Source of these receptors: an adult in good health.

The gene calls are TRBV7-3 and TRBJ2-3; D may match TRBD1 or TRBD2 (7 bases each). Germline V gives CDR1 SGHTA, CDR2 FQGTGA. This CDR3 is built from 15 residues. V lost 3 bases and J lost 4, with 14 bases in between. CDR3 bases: TGTGCCAGCAGCTTCCAGGGGGGGCCGTCAGATACGCAGTATTTT. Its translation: CASSFQGGPSDTQYF. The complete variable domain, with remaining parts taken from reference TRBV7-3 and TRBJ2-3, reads GAGVSQTPSNKVTEKGKYVELRCDPISGHTALYWYRQSLGQGPEFLIYFQGTGAADDSGLPNDRFFAVRPEGSVSTLKIQRTERGDSAVYLCASSFQGGPSDTQYFGPGTRLTVL.

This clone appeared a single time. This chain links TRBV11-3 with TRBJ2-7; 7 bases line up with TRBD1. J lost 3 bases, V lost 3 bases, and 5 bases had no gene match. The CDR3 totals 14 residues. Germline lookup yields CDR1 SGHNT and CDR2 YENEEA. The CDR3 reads CASSFTGAGYEQYF. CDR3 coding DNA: TGTGCCAGCAGCTTCACAGGGGCGGGCTACGAGCAGTACTTC.

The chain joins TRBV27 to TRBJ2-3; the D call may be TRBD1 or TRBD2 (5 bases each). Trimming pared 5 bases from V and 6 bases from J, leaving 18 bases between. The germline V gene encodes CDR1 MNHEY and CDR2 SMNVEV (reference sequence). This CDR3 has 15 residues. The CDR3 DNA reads TGTGCCAGCAGTAGAGAGAGGGACCTCAGGGATACGCAGTATTTT. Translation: CASSRERDLRDTQYF.

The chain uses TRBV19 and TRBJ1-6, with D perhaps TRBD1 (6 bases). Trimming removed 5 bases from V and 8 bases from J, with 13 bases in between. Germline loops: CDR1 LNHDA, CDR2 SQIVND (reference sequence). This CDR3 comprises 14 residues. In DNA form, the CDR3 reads TGTGCCAGTAGTTTACAGGGTGGGGATTCACCCCTCCACTTT. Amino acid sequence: CASSLQGGDSPLHF.

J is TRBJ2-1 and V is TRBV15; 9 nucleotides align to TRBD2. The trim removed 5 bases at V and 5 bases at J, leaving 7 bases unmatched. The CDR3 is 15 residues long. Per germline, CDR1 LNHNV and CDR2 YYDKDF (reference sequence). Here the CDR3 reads CATSSQRGAHNEQFF. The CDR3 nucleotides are TGTGCCACCAGCTCCCAGCGGGGGGCTCACAATGAGCAGTTCTTC.

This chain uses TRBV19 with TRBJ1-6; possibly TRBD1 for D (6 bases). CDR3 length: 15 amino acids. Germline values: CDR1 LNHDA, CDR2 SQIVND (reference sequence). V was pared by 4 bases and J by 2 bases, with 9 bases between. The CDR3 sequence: CASSKTGPYNSPLHF. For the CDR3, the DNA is TGTGCCAGTAGTAAAACAGGGCCCTATAATTCACCCCTCCACTTT.

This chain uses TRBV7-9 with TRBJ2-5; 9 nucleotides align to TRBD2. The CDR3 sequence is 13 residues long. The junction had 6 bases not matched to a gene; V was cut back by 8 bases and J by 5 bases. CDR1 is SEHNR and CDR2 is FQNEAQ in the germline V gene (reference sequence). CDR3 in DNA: TGTGCCAGCCGGGACAGCGGGGGGGAGACCCAGTACTTC. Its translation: CASRDSGGETQYF. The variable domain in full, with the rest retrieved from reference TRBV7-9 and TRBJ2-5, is DTGVSQNPRHKITKRGQNVTFRCDPISEHNRLYWYRQTLGQGPEFLTYFQNEAQLEKSRLLSDRFSAERPKGSFSTLEIQRTEQGDSAMYLCASRDSGGETQYFGPGTRLLVL.

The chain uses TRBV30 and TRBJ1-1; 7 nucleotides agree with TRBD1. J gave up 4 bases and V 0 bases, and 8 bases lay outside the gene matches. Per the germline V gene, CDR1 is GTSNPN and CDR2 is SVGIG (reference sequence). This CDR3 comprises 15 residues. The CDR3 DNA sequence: TGTGCCTGGAGTGTAGGAGGGGGCTGGGGCACTGAAGCTTTCTTT. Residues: CAWSVGGGWGTEAFF.

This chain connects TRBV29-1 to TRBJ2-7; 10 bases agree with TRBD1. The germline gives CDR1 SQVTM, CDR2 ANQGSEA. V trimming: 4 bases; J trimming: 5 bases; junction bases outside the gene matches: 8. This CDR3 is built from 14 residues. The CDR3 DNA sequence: TGCAGCGTTGTTTTAGCGGGACAGGGGAACGAGCAGTACTTC. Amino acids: CSVVLAGQGNEQYF.

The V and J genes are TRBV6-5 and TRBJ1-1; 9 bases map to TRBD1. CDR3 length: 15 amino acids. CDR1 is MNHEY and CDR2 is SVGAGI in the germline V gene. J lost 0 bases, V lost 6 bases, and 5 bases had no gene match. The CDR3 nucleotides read TGTGCCAGCAGCCAGGACAGGGGAATGAACACTGAAGCTTTCTTT. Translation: CASSQDRGMNTEAFF.

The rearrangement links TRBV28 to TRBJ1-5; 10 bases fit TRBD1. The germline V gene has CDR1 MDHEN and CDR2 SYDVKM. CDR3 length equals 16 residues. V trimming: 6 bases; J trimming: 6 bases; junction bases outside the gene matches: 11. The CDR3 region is CASRLGGQGRAQPQHF. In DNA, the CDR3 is TGTGCCAGCAGACTAGGGGGACAGGGGCGGGCTCAGCCCCAGCATTTT.

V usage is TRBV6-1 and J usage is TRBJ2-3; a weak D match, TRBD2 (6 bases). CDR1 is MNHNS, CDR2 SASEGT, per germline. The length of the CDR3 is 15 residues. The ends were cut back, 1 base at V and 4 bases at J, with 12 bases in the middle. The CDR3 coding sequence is TGTGCCAGCAGTGAAGGACCGGAGGGTTCAGATACGCAGTATTTT. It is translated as CASSEGPEGSDTQYF.

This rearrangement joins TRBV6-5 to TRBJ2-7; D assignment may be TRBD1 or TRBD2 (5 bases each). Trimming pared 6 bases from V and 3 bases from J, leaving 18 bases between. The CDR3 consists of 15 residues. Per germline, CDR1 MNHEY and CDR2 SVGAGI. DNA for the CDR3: TGTGCCAGCAGCCTCGGGACCCCAGCCTACTACGAGCAGTACTTC. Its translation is CASSLGTPAYYEQYF.

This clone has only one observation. The CDR3 is CASSRDRGEHGYTF. In nucleotides, the CDR3 is TGTGCCAGCTCAAGAGACAGGGGGGAACATGGCTACACCTTC. The chain couples TRBV18 to TRBJ1-2, with 9 bases matching TRBD1. CDR1 and CDR2 (germline): KGHSH, LQKENI. The CDR3 is made up of 14 amino acids. The V gene end was trimmed by 5 bases and the J gene end by 6 bases; junction bases not matched to a gene: 7.

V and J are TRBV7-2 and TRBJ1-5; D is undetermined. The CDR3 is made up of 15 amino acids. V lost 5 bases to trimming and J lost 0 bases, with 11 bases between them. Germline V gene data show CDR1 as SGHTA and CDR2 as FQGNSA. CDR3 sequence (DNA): TGTGCCAGCAGCCTATCCGATTATAGCAATCAGCCCCAGCATTTT. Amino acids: CASSLSDYSNQPQHF.

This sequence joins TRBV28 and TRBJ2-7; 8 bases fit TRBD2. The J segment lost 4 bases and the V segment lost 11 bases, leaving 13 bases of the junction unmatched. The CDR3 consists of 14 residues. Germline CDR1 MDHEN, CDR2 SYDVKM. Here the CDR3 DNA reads TGTGCCCCCCGGGCCAGCGGGGGTTTATACGAGCAGTACTTC. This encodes CAPRASGGLYEQYF.

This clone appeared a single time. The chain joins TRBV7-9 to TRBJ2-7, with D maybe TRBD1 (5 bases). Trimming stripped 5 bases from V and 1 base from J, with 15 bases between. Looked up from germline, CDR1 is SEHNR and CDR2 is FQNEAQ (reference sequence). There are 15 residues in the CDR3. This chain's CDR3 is CASSPARVGSYEQYF. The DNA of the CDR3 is TGTGCCAGCAGCCCGGCCAGGGTAGGTTCCTACGAGCAGTACTTC.

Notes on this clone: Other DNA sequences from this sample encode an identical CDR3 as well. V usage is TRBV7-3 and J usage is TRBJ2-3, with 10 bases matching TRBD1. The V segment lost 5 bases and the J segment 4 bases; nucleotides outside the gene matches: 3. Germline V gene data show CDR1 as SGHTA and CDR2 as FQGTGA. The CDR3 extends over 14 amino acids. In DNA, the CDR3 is TGTGCCAGCAGCCCAGGGACAGGGGCAGATACGCAGTATTTT. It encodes CASSPGTGADTQYF.

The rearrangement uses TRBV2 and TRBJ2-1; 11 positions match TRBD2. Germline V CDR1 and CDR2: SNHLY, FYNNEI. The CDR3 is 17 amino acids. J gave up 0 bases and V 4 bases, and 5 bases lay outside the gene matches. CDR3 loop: CASSGLAGLSSYNEQFF. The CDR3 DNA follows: TGTGCCAGCAGTGGACTAGCGGGGTTAAGCTCCTACAATGAGCAGTTCTTC.

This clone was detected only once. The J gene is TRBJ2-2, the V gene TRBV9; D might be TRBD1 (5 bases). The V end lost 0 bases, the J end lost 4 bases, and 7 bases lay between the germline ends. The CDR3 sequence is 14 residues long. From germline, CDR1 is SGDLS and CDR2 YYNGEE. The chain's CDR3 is CASSVGRVTGELFF. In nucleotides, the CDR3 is TGTGCCAGCAGCGTAGGCAGGGTCACCGGGGAGCTGTTTTTT.